These 7 T cell receptor beta chains originate from one sample sequenced in a study of blood T cell repertoires in COVID-19. Method: immunoSEQ multiplex PCR; TCRdb's copy keeps in-frame clones and lacks some. The profile covers approximately 210,000 clones, with about nine tenths appearing a single time and around 0.7% taken by the ten largest. The sample was peripheral blood. The receptors originated from a man in his forties with acute or convalescent COVID-19.

The J gene is TRBJ1-5, the V gene TRBV7-2; 7 bases line up with TRBD1. Germline lookup yields CDR1 SGHTA and CDR2 FQGNSA. Trimming cost V 0 bases and J 4 bases; bases outside gene matches: 3. The CDR3 sequence is 15 residues long. CDR3: CASSLARGENQPQHF. The CDR3 DNA sequence: TGTGCCAGCAGCTTAGCCAGGGGGGAAAATCAGCCCCAGCATTTT.

The V and J genes are TRBV7-6 and TRBJ2-7, with 10 positions matching TRBD1. The CDR3 is 11 amino acids. V lost 5 bases to trimming and J lost 12 bases; unmatched junction nucleotides: 4. CDR1 is SGHVS, CDR2 FNYEAQ, per germline. In nucleotides, the CDR3 is TGTGCCAGCAGCGCGGGACAGGGGAGGTACTTC. Translation: CASSAGQGRYF.

This chain joins TRBV19 and TRBJ1-5, with D tentatively TRBD1 (6 bases). The germline V gene encodes CDR1 LNHDA and CDR2 SQIVND (reference sequence). V was clipped by 4 bases and J by 1 base, with 17 bases between them. This CDR3 region has 17 residues. CDR3 nucleotides: TGTGCCAGTAGTAGATTCGATCTGGGGGCGAGCAATCAGCCCCAGCATTTT. Its translation is CASSRFDLGASNQPQHF.

The chain is built from TRBV20-1 and TRBJ2-5, with D possibly being TRBD1 (6 bases). This CDR3 spans 15 amino acids. Germline CDR1 and CDR2: DFQATT and SNEGSKA (reference sequence). Trimming cost V 3 bases and J 5 bases, with 19 bases left between them. The CDR3 DNA reads as TGCAGTGCTAGTCAGCCCGGACAGTTGGGTGAGACCCAGTACTTC. Its translation: CSASQPGQLGETQYF.

The rearrangement links TRBV19 to TRBJ2-7; D gene unclear. The CDR3 extends over 13 amino acids. Between the trimmed V and J ends, which lost 5 bases and 2 bases, there was a span of 10 bases. The germline CDR1 and CDR2 sequences are LNHDA and SQIVND (reference sequence). The CDR3: CASSQAAPYEQYF. CDR3 in DNA: TGTGCCAGTAGTCAGGCCGCGCCCTACGAGCAGTACTTC.

The chain joins TRBV6-6 to TRBJ2-1, with D tentatively TRBD2 (6 bases). Trimming pared 5 bases from V and 7 bases from J, leaving 18 bases between. CDR1 is MNHNY and CDR2 is SVGAGI in the germline V gene (reference sequence). The length of the CDR3 is 15 residues. In DNA, the CDR3 is TGTGCCAGCAGTCCAGGTGAGGGTGGGGGGAATGAGCAGTTCTTC. It yields the protein CASSPGEGGGNEQFF.

The J gene is TRBJ2-3, the V gene TRBV10-1; D is unresolved. Germline V gives CDR1 WNHNN, CDR2 SYGVQD (reference sequence). This CDR3 is 13 amino acids long. The germline V and J ends were trimmed by 2 bases and 3 bases, with 6 bases remaining between them. CDR3: CASSELRTDTQYF. The CDR3 DNA sequence: TGCGCCAGCAGTGAGCTGAGGACAGATACGCAGTATTTT.